These T cell receptor beta chains were read from a single sample in a study of neurological immune-mediated disorders. Using its own MiXCR run on the 5' RACE reads, TCRdb lists one record per CDR3 protein. The sample lists tens of thousands of distinct CDR3 sequences, around 4.3% occurring once. Specimen: PBMCs. The receptors come from a woman aged 55 to 70 with multiple sclerosis. Both conserved end residues are part of each CDR3. D genes are given only for firm matches. Size tells how often a clone was seen (once, few, many) or the class of an expanded clone, and some rows leave it out.

>few|TRBJ2-5|NA|TRBV20-1
CSARRALQPQETQYF
TGCAGTGCTAGAAGGGCGCTACAACCCCAAGAGACCCAGTACTTC
>many|TRBJ2-5|TRBD2|TRBV20-1
CSARASGLAELQETQYF
TGCAGTGCTAGAGCGTCGGGACTAGCGGAGCTCCAAGAGACCCAGTACTTC
>many|TRBJ2-7|NA|TRBV7-9
CASSPRLAYEQYF
TGTGCCAGCAGCCCGAGACTGGCCTACGAGCAGTACTTC
>many|TRBJ2-3|NA|TRBV2
CAQAAGAVDTQYF
TGTGCCCAGGCCGCAGGGGCGGTTGATACGCAGTATTTT
>many|TRBJ2-7|TRBD2|TRBV28
CASSPGGGRTYEQYF
TGTGCCAGCAGTCCTGGCGGGGGTAGGACCTACGAGCAGTACTTC
>many|TRBJ2-1|NA|TRBV20-1
CSARVSGSYNEQFF
TGCAGTGCTAGAGTTAGCGGCTCCTACAATGAGCAGTTCTTC
>many|TRBJ1-2|TRBD1|TRBV20-1
CSASLLDDRAPLYGYTF
TGCAGTGCTTCTCTATTAGACGACAGGGCTCCCCTCTATGGCTACACCTTC
>many|TRBJ1-1|NA|TRBV29-1
CSVRIGPEAFF
TGCAGCGTTCGAATTGGGCCTGAAGCTTTCTTT
>many|TRBJ2-4|TRBD1|TRBV19
CASSIDTGAENIQYF
TGTGCCAGTAGTATAGATACAGGGGCTGAAAACATTCAGTACTTC
>few|TRBJ2-3|TRBD2|TRBV9
CASSVATSGGTDTQYF
TGTGCCAGCAGCGTAGCTACTAGCGGTGGCACAGATACGCAGTATTTT
>many|TRBJ2-2|NA|TRBV5-1
CASTPYANTGELFF
TGCGCCAGCACCCCCTATGCGAACACCGGGGAGCTGTTTTTT
>NA|TRBJ2-7|NA|TRBV7-2
CASSHQVRAEPYEQYF
TGTGCCAGCAGTCACCAAGTCCGGGCAGAGCCTTACGAGCAGTACTTC
>NA|TRBJ1-2|TRBD1|TRBV5-1
CASSVDREDYGYTF
TGCGCCAGCAGCGTCGACAGGGAGGACTATGGCTACACCTTC
>many|TRBJ2-2|NA|TRBV5-1
CASSFPGNTGELFF
TGCGCCAGCAGCTTTCCAGGGAACACCGGGGAGCTGTTTTTT
>many|TRBJ2-7|NA|TRBV2
CASSLTYEQYF
TGTGCCAGCAGTCTCACCTACGAGCAGTACTTC
>many|TRBJ2-3|TRBD2|TRBV4-3
CASSQGSGTSASDTQYF
TGCGCCAGCAGCCAAGGGTCCGGGACTAGCGCCTCGGATACGCAGTATTTT
>few|TRBJ1-6|NA|TRBV7-2
CASSLDRGSYNSPLHF
TGTGCCAGCAGCTTAGATAGGGGATCCTATAATTCACCCCTCCACTTT
>many|TRBJ2-2|TRBD2|TRBV12-3/TRBV12-4
CAAIGGGGTGELFF
TGTGCCGCCATCGGGGGGGGCGGCACCGGGGAGCTGTTTTTT
>NA|TRBJ2-3|TRBD1|TRBV7-2
CASSFRGSTDTQYF
TGTGCCAGCAGCTTCAGGGGGAGCACAGATACGCAGTATTTT
>many|TRBJ2-2|TRBD2|TRBV10-3
CAISGRGRDGELFF
TGTGCCATCAGCGGCCGAGGGAGGGACGGGGAGCTGTTTTTT
>many|TRBJ1-2|NA|TRBV5-1
CASSPQGANYGYTF
TGCGCCAGCAGCCCACAGGGAGCTAACTATGGCTACACCTTC
>many|TRBJ1-1|NA|TRBV10-3
CAISDGVSSVEAFF
TGTGCCATCAGTGACGGGGTGTCGTCAGTCGAGGCTTTCTTT
>many|TRBJ1-5|NA|TRBV20-1
CSARTDYNQPQHF
TGCAGTGCGAGGACAGACTACAATCAGCCCCAGCATTTT
>NA|TRBJ1-6|NA|TRBV20-1
CSARDRETSPLHF
TGCAGTGCTAGAGACAGGGAAACGTCACCCCTCCACTTT
>NA|TRBJ1-4|NA|TRBV6-1
CASTPYGTENEKLFF
TGTGCCAGCACACCGTACGGGACGGAGAATGAAAAACTGTTTTTT
>medium-sized|TRBJ2-3|NA|TRBV12-3/TRBV12-4
CASTKIPDTQYF
TGTGCCAGCACCAAGATACCAGATACGCAGTATTTT
>many|TRBJ2-7|TRBD2|TRBV10-3
CAISEGLAGGLTYEQYF
TGTGCCATCAGTGAGGGGCTGGCGGGGGGGCTGACCTACGAGCAGTACTTC
>many|TRBJ1-6|TRBD1|TRBV2
CASETGGGSPLHF
TGTGCCAGCGAGACAGGGGGCGGTTCACCCCTCCACTTT